What follows are 17 T cell receptor beta chains derived from one specimen sequenced in a study of T cell changes during pregnancy in multiple sclerosis. TCRdb's table, derived via immunoSEQ multiplex PCR, lists solely in-frame clones and lacks some. The top ten hold approximately 0.15% of the sample, which has 65,000 to 85,000 clones, 94% seen once. The sequences come from CD4+ T cells from peripheral blood mononuclear cells, collected after pregnancy. The receptors were sampled from a female donor with multiple sclerosis, enrolled in a pregnancy study.

This clone was counted only a few times. CDR3 nucleotides: TGTGCCAGCAGCTTTCTGAGGACTAGGTCCGATGAGCAGTTCTTC. Amino acids: CASSFLRTRSDEQFF. The chain joins TRBV7-2 to TRBJ2-1; TRBD2 aligns across 7 bases. V shed 3 bases and J 8 bases; nucleotides not matched to a gene: 10. Germline CDR1 reads SGHTA; CDR2 reads FQGNSA. This CDR3 region has 15 residues. Combining the CDR3 with reference TRBV7-2 and TRBJ2-1 gives the whole variable domain GAGVSQSPSNKVTEKGKDVELRCDPISGHTALYWYRQSLGQGLEFLIYFQGNSAPDKSGLPSDRFSAERTGGSVSTLTIQRTQQEDSAVYLCASSFLRTRSDEQFFGPGTRLTVL.

The rearrangement links TRBV7-2 to TRBJ2-7; D not certain. Germline loops: CDR1 SGHTA, CDR2 FQGNSA. Trimming took 3 bases from V and 0 from J, leaving 9 bases between them. The CDR3 runs 14 residues. The CDR3 DNA is TGTGCCAGCAGCTTGAGAATGAGCTCCTACGAGCAGTACTTC. Translated, it gives CASSLRMSSYEQYF.

The chain is built from TRBV10-3 and TRBJ2-2, with D perhaps TRBD1 (6 bases). The CDR3 extends over 16 amino acids. From germline, CDR1 is ENHRY and CDR2 SYGVKD. Trimming stripped 10 bases from V and 5 bases from J, with 23 bases between. The CDR3 nucleotides are TGTGCCACCCAGTGGGGGTCGGGCAGGGGTACCGGGGAGCTGTTTTTT. Protein sequence: CATQWGSGRGTGELFF.

The rearrangement links TRBV4-2 to TRBJ2-3; 9 bases map to TRBD2. Germline loops: CDR1 LGHNA, CDR2 YNFKEQ. The CDR3 is made up of 18 amino acids. V gave up 0 bases and J gave up 2 bases; unmatched junction bases: 9. The CDR3 region is CASSQERRAGGFTDTQYF. CDR3 DNA: TGTGCCAGCAGCCAAGAAAGGCGGGCGGGAGGGTTCACAGATACGCAGTATTTT.

The V call is TRBV21-1, the J call TRBJ2-7; the DNA was not used to check the table's D call, TRBD1. TRBV21-1 is assigned pseudogene status. This CDR3 has 13 amino acids. The CDR3 region is CARDWGFLYEQYF. For the CDR3, the DNA is TGTGCCAGGGATTGGGGCTTCCTCTACGAGCAGTACTTC.

V and J are TRBV5-4 and TRBJ1-1, with TRBD1 matching 7 bases. The CDR3 is made up of 15 amino acids. V was pared by 9 bases and J by 4 bases, with 15 bases of the junction left unmatched. Germline CDR1 and CDR2: SGHNT and YYREEE (reference sequence). The CDR3 coding sequence is TGTGCCACCCGACAGGGACGGCTAAGTGGCACTGAAGCTTTCTTT. Protein product: CATRQGRLSGTEAFF.

The chain uses TRBV14 and TRBJ2-2; 9 bases line up with TRBD1. The CDR3 length is 17 residues. Germline CDR1 reads SGHDN; CDR2 reads FVKESK. Losses at the gene ends were 1 base for V and 4 bases for J; bases not matched to a gene: 7. DNA of the CDR3: TGTGCCAGCAGCCAAGCCCCGGGACAGGGTACCACCGGGGAGCTGTTTTTT. Encoded protein: CASSQAPGQGTTGELFF.

The V gene is TRBV7-2, the J gene TRBJ2-3; 9 bases fit TRBD2. Trimming cost V 1 base and J 1 base; bases outside gene matches: 3. Germline V gives CDR1 SGHTA, CDR2 FQGNSA. The CDR3 runs to 16 residues. The CDR3 reads CASSLDSGRRTDTQYF. CDR3 nucleotides: TGTGCCAGCAGCTTAGATAGCGGGAGACGCACAGATACGCAGTATTTT. The full variable domain, its missing parts supplied by reference TRBV7-2 and TRBJ2-3, is GAGVSQSPSNKVTEKGKDVELRCDPISGHTALYWYRQSLGQGLEFLIYFQGNSAPDKSGLPSDRFSAERTGGSVSTLTIQRTQQEDSAVYLCASSLDSGRRTDTQYFGPGTRLTVL.

The chain recombines TRBV7-2 with TRBJ2-5; 8 bases map to TRBD1. The germline V gene encodes CDR1 SGHTA and CDR2 FQGNSA. The CDR3 runs 15 residues. Trimming removed 5 bases from V and 5 bases from J; junction bases left unmatched: 10. The CDR3 sequence is CASSRDRGWRETQYF. In DNA form, the CDR3 reads TGTGCCAGCAGCCGCGACAGGGGTTGGAGGGAGACCCAGTACTTC.

The gene calls are TRBV5-1 and TRBJ2-3, with TRBD2 matching over 14 bases. J lost 3 bases, V lost 3 bases, and 3 bases had no gene match. Germline CDR1 and CDR2: SGHRS and YFSETQ. CDR3 length: 16 residues. Here the CDR3 reads CASSSGLAGVTDTQYF. The DNA for the CDR3 is TGCGCCAGCAGCTCGGGACTAGCGGGAGTGACAGATACGCAGTATTTT.

The rearrangement links TRBV7-2 to TRBJ2-1; D uncertain. This CDR3 spans 14 amino acids. CDR1 SGHTA and CDR2 FQGNSA come from the germline V gene. Trimming pared 6 bases from V and 2 bases from J, leaving 11 bases between. The CDR3 loop reads CASRSAGAYNEQFF. For the CDR3, the DNA is TGTGCCAGCAGATCCGCTGGAGCCTACAATGAGCAGTTCTTC.

This sequence joins TRBV2 and TRBJ1-2, with a tentative D call TRBD1 (6 bases). Trimming left V 5 bases short and J 1 base short, with 8 bases between. The CDR3 is 13 amino acids. Germline V gene lookup returns CDR1 SNHLY and CDR2 FYNNEI. The chain's CDR3 is CASSTDSNYGYTF. Here the CDR3 DNA reads TGTGCCAGCAGTACGGACAGTAACTATGGCTACACCTTC.

The rearrangement joins TRBV14 to TRBJ2-2; no clear D. Germline CDR1 is SGHDN and CDR2 is FVKESK. The germline V and J ends were trimmed by 1 base and 0 bases, with 6 bases remaining between them. This CDR3 region has 15 residues. The DNA of the CDR3 is TGTGCCAGCAGCCAAGCTCTATCGAACACCGGGGAGCTGTTTTTT. Translation gives CASSQALSNTGELFF.

V is TRBV27 and J is TRBJ2-4, with TRBD1 matching 7 bases. CDR1 is MNHEY and CDR2 is SMNVEV in the germline V gene (reference sequence). CDR3 length: 13 residues. The V gene end was trimmed by 5 bases and the J gene end by 5 bases; junction bases not matched to a gene: 3. The DNA for the CDR3 is TGTGCCAGCAGTCGACAGGGAGAAAACATTCAGTACTTC. Protein product: CASSRQGENIQYF.

The rearrangement joins TRBV10-3 to TRBJ2-1; TRBD1 agrees at 8 bases. This CDR3 region has 13 residues. Germline loops: CDR1 ENHRY, CDR2 SYGVKD. Trimming cost V 4 bases and J 7 bases; bases outside gene matches: 3. CDR3 DNA sequence: TGTGCCATCAGTGGGACAGGGAAGAATGAGCAGTTCTTC. Translating it yields CAISGTGKNEQFF.

V gene TRBV5-1 combines with J gene TRBJ1-3; 8 bases are shared with TRBD1. Germline-derived CDR1 and CDR2 are SGHRS and YFSETQ. CDR3 length: 15 residues. V trimming: 0 bases; J trimming: 2 bases; junction bases outside the gene matches: 1. The CDR3 loop reads CASSLEGQAGNTIYF. The CDR3 bases are TGCGCCAGCAGCTTGGAGGGACAGGCTGGAAACACCATATATTTT.

V usage is TRBV27 and J usage is TRBJ2-1, with 9 nucleotides matching TRBD1. The CDR3 is 19 residues long. V lost 3 bases and J lost 4; bases outside the gene matches: 16. CDR1 is MNHEY and CDR2 is SMNVEV in the germline V gene (reference sequence). The chain's CDR3 is CASSLRGAGQGRGYNEQFF. In nucleotides, the CDR3 is TGTGCCAGCAGTTTGCGTGGGGCGGGACAGGGTAGGGGTTACAATGAGCAGTTCTTC.